Here is one TCR beta chain with its context. This clonotype has a handful of counts. No cognate antigen has been identified for it. Base quality data are lacking; no much larger clone is found one base away. This record belongs to a study of identical twins (dated by TCRdb to the mid-2010s). The study in broad terms: TCR alpha and beta repertoires from monozygotic twins, unrelated adults of various ages and cord blood were deep-sequenced to test whether fetal clonotypes persist. To rule out contamination, the twin experiments were replicated at different times with different library preparation protocols. Here is what the overall study found, with its caveats: Invariant T cells such as MAIT and iNKT could partly confound zero-insertion analyses, although diverse VJ usage argued against such confounding for most clonotypes. Conclusions relied on cross-sectional statistical analysis, since the same donors could not be followed over many years. A weaker excess of twin sharing was found in beta out-of-frame sequences because the signal-to-noise ratio was lowered by fewer shared sequences. Compared with coincidental sharing between unrelated individuals, out-of-frame TCR alpha sequences shared between twins showed an excess of sequences with low generation probability. Fewer insertions were carried by abundant cord blood beta clonotypes; a weaker similar trend was observed in young adult naive repertoires, while no such trend was observed in memory repertoires. Recombination models systematically underestimated out-of-frame TCR alpha sharing in monozygotic twins but agreed with sharing between unrelated individuals.

Every donor in the study was a healthy Caucasian. The twin cohort consisted of three pairs of female monozygotic twins, all aged 18 to 29 years. Positive isolation kits from Invitrogen were used to isolate the CD4+ and CD8+ T cell populations. Receptor libraries were prepared by 5' RACE. The run used an Illumina HiSeq 2000. A universal primer binding site was added through template switching, and the final cDNA carried a unique molecular identifier so that TCR cDNA molecules could be counted accurately. Specific primers in the conserved constant-segment region were used to synthesize first-strand cDNA for TCR alpha and beta chains. To control for contamination, every cDNA library was double barcoded, receiving both a SMART-Mk sample barcode and Illumina barcodes. TruSeq adapter sequences and Illumina sample barcodes were added in two successive PCR steps. The Illumina HiSeq platform was used with custom primers to sequence TCR alpha and beta cDNA libraries. The original methods were these. MiGEC was used to process raw reads and extract unique molecular identifiers, and MiXCR was used to find CDR3 positions. Recombination models were inferred per individual with the repgenHMM and IGoR tools using an EM algorithm. Shared clonotypes were analyzed with the tcR package in R, and sharing was normalized by the product of cloneset sizes. Out-of-frame nonproductive sequences were analyzed to study raw recombination free of thymic and clonal selection effects. TCRdb's own reprocessing of the public reads used fastp at Q25 and MiXCR and kept productive beta chains. Rows are combined by CDR3 protein, so each entry shows the most common genes and DNA. These V and J calls derive from TCRdb rather than the authors' analysis. The sample data list 200,000 to 250,000 distinct CDR3 sequences, and around 7.6% of these were observed just once. Jointly, the top ten make up around 5.4% of the sample.

The CDR3 runs 15 residues from the cysteine to the phenylalanine. Only the CDR3 region is kept as DNA, spanning 45 bases read in frame from base 1. The germline V gene encodes CDR1 SGHVS and CDR2 FNYEAQ. V loses 1 base at its end and J loses 7 bases; junction bases beyond the gene matches: 7. This sample was also put to use in a study of yellow fever vaccine responses in identical twins. From the second report: The authors reported that the T cell response to vaccination in identical twins appeared partly convergent and partly personalized. In the study, vaccine-responding T cell clones were precisely tracked in identical twins.

The receptor was isolated from a woman under 30 in good health. The rearranged segments are TRBV7-6 and TRBJ2-3, and 8 junction bases match TRBD2. Input material: CD8+ T cells sorted from blood. The CDR3 is CASSLEGERENTQYF. In nucleotide form, the sequence is TGTGCCAGCAGCTTAGAAGGGGAGCGGGAGAATACGCAGTATTTT. The reference TRBV7-6 and TRBJ2-3 proteins fill in what lies around the CDR3, so the full variable domain reads GAGVSQSPRYKVTKRGQDVALRCDPISGHVSLYWYRQALGQGPEFLTYFNYEAQQDKSGLPNDRFSAERPEGSISTLTIQRTEQRDSAMYRCASSLEGERENTQYFGPGTRLTVL.